What follows are 29 T cell receptor beta chains derived from one specimen sequenced in a study of blood T cell repertoires in COVID-19 (dated by TCRdb to 2018 to 2021). Library generation was performed with the immunoSEQ multiplex PCR assay. Imported from immuneACCESS, the table was reduced by TCRdb to in-frame sequences with V and J called. These copies leave out some clones; in studies compared against another copy, an unresolved V gene accounts for under half, and the cause of the remainder is not known. For this sample the table gives 350,000 to 450,000 clones, of which more than 75% were detected only once. Over 2.5% of the sample comes from the top ten. Sequencing was performed on peripheral blood. The source of these receptors is a human donor in a cohort sampled during active COVID-19.

V usage is TRBV5-1 and J usage is TRBJ2-7; D is ambiguous. V shed 2 bases and J shed 6 bases, with 15 bases lying between them. Germline V lookup: CDR1 SGHRS, CDR2 YFSETQ. CDR3 length: 14 amino acids. In nucleotides, the CDR3 is TGCGCCAGCAGCTTCGCGAGTCCCGGTGGCGAGCAGTACTTC. Its translation: CASSFASPGGEQYF.

The chain couples TRBV18 to TRBJ2-7; 9 bases agree with TRBD1. V was clipped by 2 bases and J by 3 bases; unmatched bases: 2. Per germline, CDR1 KGHSH and CDR2 LQKENI. The CDR3 covers 14 residues. CDR3 coding DNA: TGTGCCAGCTCACCAGGGACAGGGATCTACGAGCAGTACTTC. The encoded protein is CASSPGTGIYEQYF. The whole variable domain, filled in from reference TRBV18 and TRBJ2-7, reads NAGVMQNPRHLVRRRGQEARLRCSPMKGHSHVYWYRQLPEEGLKFMVYLQKENIIDESGMPKERFSAEFPKEGPSILRIQQVVRGDSAAYFCASSPGTGIYEQYFGPGTRLTVT.

The chain uses TRBV9 and TRBJ2-2, with 10 bases fitting TRBD2. The CDR3 is 16 residues long. The V segment lost 3 bases and the J segment 3 bases; nucleotides outside the gene matches: 5. CDR1 is SGDLS and CDR2 is YYNGEE in the germline V gene. The CDR3 loop reads CASSGGTSVDTGELFF. The CDR3 coding sequence is TGTGCCAGCAGCGGGGGGACTAGCGTCGACACCGGGGAGCTGTTTTTT.

The chain employs TRBV11-2 and TRBJ1-2, with D uncertain. Trimming shortened V by 5 bases and J by 5 bases, and 12 bases separated the two germline ends. Germline V gene data show CDR1 as SGHAT and CDR2 as FQNNGV. The CDR3 runs 13 residues. The CDR3 coding sequence is TGTGCCAGCAGCCCGATCACCGGTTATGGCTACACCTTC. This codes for CASSPITGYGYTF.

The genes are TRBV4-1 and TRBJ1-3; TRBD1 might be the D (5 bases). The CDR3 spans 15 residues. Germline V gives CDR1 MGHRA, CDR2 YSYEKL. Deletions cut 0 bases from V and 3 bases from J, with 9 bases between. CDR3 DNA sequence: TGCGCCAGCAGCCAAGACCGGGGGTATGGAAACACCATATATTTT. Translated, it gives CASSQDRGYGNTIYF.

V gene TRBV18 combines with J gene TRBJ1-5; the match to TRBD1 covers 7 bases. The CDR3 sequence is 15 residues long. Germline V gives CDR1 KGHSH, CDR2 LQKENI. J was trimmed by 4 bases and V by 4 bases; bases with no gene match: 7. In DNA, the CDR3 is TGTGCCAGCTCACGGGAACAGGGGCGGAATCAGCCCCAGCATTTT. Residues: CASSREQGRNQPQHF.

V gene TRBV30 combines with J gene TRBJ1-6; TRBD1 matches at 8 bases. This CDR3 is 16 amino acids long. CDR1 GTSNPN and CDR2 SVGIG come from the germline V gene (reference sequence). Unmatched junction bases numbered 6, after V lost 5 bases and J lost 0 bases. DNA for the CDR3: TGTGCCTGGTCCGGACAGGGAAGCTCCTATAATTCACCCCTCCACTTT. This sequence encodes CAWSGQGSSYNSPLHF.

The V call is TRBV5-1, the J call TRBJ1-3; D call uncertain. V gave up 1 base and J gave up 0 bases, with 17 bases separating them. This CDR3 comprises 18 residues. Germline V gene lookup returns CDR1 SGHRS and CDR2 YFSETQ. The CDR3 reads CASSLSGPSGDSGNTIYF. CDR3 bases: TGCGCCAGCAGCTTGTCTGGTCCGTCAGGTGACTCTGGAAACACCATATATTTT.

The chain links TRBV5-1 to TRBJ1-1, with 7 bases identical to TRBD1. V gave up 4 bases and J gave up 0 bases; unmatched junction bases: 3. The CDR3 has 14 residues. The germline V gene encodes CDR1 SGHRS and CDR2 YFSETQ. As DNA, the CDR3 is TGCGCCAGCAGCCAGGGGGGACTGAACACTGAAGCTTTCTTT. Translation: CASSQGGLNTEAFF.

Details on this clone: The identical CDR3 is also encoded by other nucleotide sequences in the sample. This chain connects TRBV3-1 (or the pseudogene TRBV3-2) to TRBJ2-7, with 7 bases fitting TRBD2. Germline assignment: CDR1 LGHDT and CDR2 YNNKEL (reference sequence). The V gene end was trimmed by 1 base and the J gene end by 2 bases; junction bases not matched to a gene: 5. The CDR3 spans 15 residues. CDR3 region: CASSQGSGGTYEQYF. As DNA, the CDR3 is TGTGCCAGCAGCCAAGGGTCCGGGGGGACCTACGAGCAGTACTTC.

This clone has a handful of counts. The sample has other DNA sequences that encode this CDR3 too. The chain links TRBV10-3 to TRBJ2-3; weak D call: TRBD2 (6 bases). Germline lookup yields CDR1 ENHRY and CDR2 SYGVKD. Trimming cost V 2 bases and J 2 bases, with 8 bases left between them. CDR3 length: 14 amino acids. The chain's CDR3 is CAISEGGVTDTQYF. The CDR3 DNA reads as TGTGCCATCAGTGAGGGCGGGGTCACAGATACGCAGTATTTT.

This rearrangement joins TRBV15 to TRBJ1-1; maybe TRBD1 (6 bases). The CDR3 totals 17 residues. Trimming took 0 bases from V and 1 from J, leaving 15 bases between them. Germline V gene sequence: CDR1 LNHNV, CDR2 YYDKDF (reference sequence). In nucleotides, the CDR3 is TGTGCCACCAGCAGAGACCCCCAGACAGGCCAGAACACTGAAGCTTTCTTT. It codes for CATSRDPQTGQNTEAFF.

This chain connects TRBV14 to TRBJ2-7, with D tentatively TRBD2 (5 bases). Between the trimmed V and J ends, which lost 1 base and 6 bases, there was a span of 7 bases. In germline, CDR1 is SGHDN, CDR2 FVKESK. The CDR3 sequence is 12 residues long. The CDR3 coding sequence is TGTGCCAGCAGCCAAGGGGCGGGCGAGCAGTACTTC. Amino acid sequence: CASSQGAGEQYF.

V is TRBV2 and J is TRBJ2-7; 8 bases align to TRBD1. The germline CDR1 and CDR2 sequences are SNHLY and FYNNEI. The trim removed 3 bases at V and 5 bases at J, leaving 9 bases unmatched. The CDR3 extends over 15 amino acids. DNA for the CDR3: TGTGCCAGCAGTGATTTACAGACAGGGGAGGACGAGCAGTACTTC. It is translated as CASSDLQTGEDEQYF.

The chain recombines TRBV13 with TRBJ2-2; D is possibly TRBD2 (5 bases). The CDR3 loop spans 14 amino acids. CDR1 is PRHDT and CDR2 is FYEKMQ in the germline V gene (reference sequence). Trimming left V 2 bases short and J 4 bases short, with 8 bases between. CDR3 DNA: TGTGCCAGCAGCTTACTAGGGAGCACCGGGGAGCTGTTTTTT. Encoded protein: CASSLLGSTGELFF. Full variable domain (rest looked up from reference TRBV13 and TRBJ2-2): AAGVIQSPRHLIKEKRETATLKCYPIPRHDTVYWYQQGPGQDPQFLISFYEKMQSDKGSIPDRFSAQQFSDYHSELNMSSLELGDSALYFCASSLLGSTGELFFGEGSRLTVL.

V gene TRBV18 combines with J gene TRBJ1-1; D uncertain. Between the trimmed V and J ends, which lost 8 bases and 4 bases, there was a span of 20 bases. The germline CDR1 and CDR2 sequences are KGHSH and LQKENI. The CDR3 is 15 amino acids. DNA for the CDR3: TGTGCCAGCACAACATCCGGAGGGTCTGGCACTGAAGCTTTCTTT. It translates to CASTTSGGSGTEAFF.

The V and J genes are TRBV3-1 (or the pseudogene TRBV3-2) and TRBJ2-7; TRBD2 agrees at 9 bases. The CDR3 length is 16 residues. CDR1 LGHDT and CDR2 YNNKEL come from the germline V gene (reference sequence). V shed 4 bases, J shed 0 bases, and the junction held 7 bases outside the gene matches. The CDR3 DNA follows: TGTGCCAGCAGCCTTGCGGGACTAGCAGGCTCCTACGAGCAGTACTTC. The encoded protein is CASSLAGLAGSYEQYF.

This clone was seen a few times. This chain connects TRBV7-2 to TRBJ2-1; 8 bases line up with TRBD2. The CDR3 has 15 amino acids. Germline V gene lookup returns CDR1 SGHTA and CDR2 FQGNSA. J lost 6 bases, V lost 5 bases, and 9 bases had no gene match. In nucleotides, the CDR3 is TGTGCCAGCAGCCAAAGAACCGGGACTAGCAATGAGCAGTTCTTC. Its protein product is CASSQRTGTSNEQFF.

This clone was picked up a small number of times. The rearrangement uses TRBV6-4 and TRBJ1-5; a possible D gene is TRBD1 (6 bases). Germline CDR1 MRHNA, CDR2 SNTAGT. V lost 6 bases and J 1 base, leaving 16 bases between the germline ends. This CDR3 is 16 amino acids long. CDR3 nucleotides: TGTGCCAGCAGCGATACGAACAGGGCAAGCAATCAGCCCCAGCATTTT. Translating gives CASSDTNRASNQPQHF.

This chain uses TRBV23-1 with TRBJ1-5; no firm D call. TRBV23-1 qualifies as an ORF whose function is uncertain. The ends were cut back, 11 bases at V and 6 bases at J, with 26 bases in the middle. The CDR3 totals 16 residues. The CDR3 is CAPNSLAGDLCQPQHF. In DNA, the CDR3 is TGCGCCCCCAACTCTCTCGCAGGCGATTTATGTCAGCCCCAGCATTTT.

V gene TRBV5-1 combines with J gene TRBJ1-1, with 7 bases fitting TRBD1. Germline values: CDR1 SGHRS, CDR2 YFSETQ. Trimming removed 4 bases from V and 1 base from J; junction bases left unmatched: 1. The CDR3 contains 13 residues. The CDR3 protein is CASSRDRNTEAFF. CDR3 DNA: TGCGCCAGCAGCCGGGACAGGAACACTGAAGCTTTCTTT.

The J gene is TRBJ2-1, the V gene TRBV6-5; D may be TRBD2 (6 bases). CDR1 and CDR2 from the germline V gene are MNHEY and SVGAGI. V lost 7 bases and J lost 10, with 14 bases in between. The CDR3 sequence is 12 residues long. CDR3 region: CASNPRGGEQFF. The CDR3 region has the DNA TGTGCCAGCAATCCGAGGGGAGGCGAGCAGTTCTTC.

The V and J genes are TRBV28 and TRBJ2-7, with 8 positions matching TRBD2. Per the germline V gene, CDR1 is MDHEN and CDR2 is SYDVKM. J lost 11 bases, V lost 6 bases, and 15 bases had no gene match. This CDR3 is 14 amino acids long. CDR3 loop: CASSPGTSYSLKYF. In nucleotides, the CDR3 is TGTGCCAGCAGCCCCGGGACTAGTTATTCGTTGAAGTACTTC.

This chain connects TRBV3-1 (or the pseudogene TRBV3-2) to TRBJ2-3; 9 bases are shared with TRBD2. CDR3 length equals 16 residues. CDR1 is LGHDT, CDR2 YNNKEL, per germline (reference sequence). J was trimmed by 6 bases and V by 0 bases; bases with no gene match: 7. The CDR3 DNA follows: TGTGCCAGCAGCCAAGACTCTAGCGGGAATATGGATACGCAGTATTTT. Protein sequence: CASSQDSSGNMDTQYF.

This clone was counted only a few times. J is TRBJ2-5 and V is TRBV2; D remains ambiguous. The V and J ends lost 6 bases and 5 bases respectively, with 10 bases between them. Germline CDR1 is SNHLY and CDR2 is FYNNEI. The CDR3 consists of 12 residues. CDR3 residues: CASSMSGETQYF. The DNA for the CDR3 is TGTGCCAGCAGCATGTCCGGGGAGACCCAGTACTTC.

The CDR3 DNA reads as TGTGCCTCCACGAACGACTGGGACAATGAGCAGTTCTTC. As protein: CASTNDWDNEQFF. V usage is TRBV30 and J usage is TRBJ2-1; D remains ambiguous. The V gene's germline CDR1 is GTSNPN and CDR2 SVGIG (reference sequence). V was trimmed by 7 bases and J by 5 bases, leaving 15 bases between them. There are 13 residues in the CDR3. The full variable domain, its missing parts supplied by reference TRBV30 and TRBJ2-1, is SQTIHQWPATLVQPVGSPLSLECTVEGTSNPNLYWYRQAAGRGLQLLFYSVGIGQISSEVPQNLSASRPQDRQFILSSKKLLLSDSGFYLCASTNDWDNEQFFGPGTRLTVL.

The rearrangement uses TRBV30 and TRBJ2-6; D remains unclear. The ends were cut back, 0 bases at V and 4 bases at J, with 10 bases in the middle. This CDR3 is built from 15 residues. From germline, CDR1 is GTSNPN and CDR2 SVGIG (reference sequence). CDR3 DNA: TGTGCCTGGAGTGTAACCCTGAGCGGGGCCAACGTCCTGACTTTC. As protein: CAWSVTLSGANVLTF.

This clone occurred a few times. The rearrangement links TRBV7-9 to TRBJ1-6; TRBD1 matches at 7 bases. The CDR3 consists of 14 residues. The germline V gene encodes CDR1 SEHNR and CDR2 FQNEAQ (reference sequence). The V and J ends lost 1 base and 9 bases, in that order; junction bases with no gene match: 3. DNA for the CDR3: TGTGCCAGCAGCTTAGGACAGGGAGGTTCACCCCTCCACTTT. As protein: CASSLGQGGSPLHF.

V gene TRBV7-9 combines with J gene TRBJ2-5; D is unresolved. The CDR3 contains 13 residues. Germline V gene sequence: CDR1 SEHNR, CDR2 FQNEAQ (reference sequence). The V gene lost 5 bases and the J gene lost 4 bases, with 11 bases spanning the gap. The CDR3 is CASSRAVAETQYF. CDR3 DNA sequence: TGTGCCAGCAGCAGGGCTGTAGCAGAGACCCAGTACTTC.